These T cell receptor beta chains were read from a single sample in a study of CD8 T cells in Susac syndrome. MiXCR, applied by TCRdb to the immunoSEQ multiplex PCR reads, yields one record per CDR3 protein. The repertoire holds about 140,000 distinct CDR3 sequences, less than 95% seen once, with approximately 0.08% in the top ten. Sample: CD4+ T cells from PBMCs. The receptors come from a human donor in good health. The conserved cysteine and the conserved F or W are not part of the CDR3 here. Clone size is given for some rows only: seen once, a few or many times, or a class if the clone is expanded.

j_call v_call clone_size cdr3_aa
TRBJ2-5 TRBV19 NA ASSMTGLLHQETQY
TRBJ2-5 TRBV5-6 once ASSLEDVETQY
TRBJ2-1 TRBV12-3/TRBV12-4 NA ASQLTGQQF
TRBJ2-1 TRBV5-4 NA ASSWRDRGNEQF
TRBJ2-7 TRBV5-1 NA ASSLRPGTYEQY
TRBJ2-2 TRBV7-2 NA ASSLTHGGELF
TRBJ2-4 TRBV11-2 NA ASRETGKNIQY
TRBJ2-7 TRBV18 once ASSPEVGFSIEQY
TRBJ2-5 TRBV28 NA ASSPILGRQGHFRETQY
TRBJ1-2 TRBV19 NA ASRNRQGAIGYT
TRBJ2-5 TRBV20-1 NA SAPTTKTQY
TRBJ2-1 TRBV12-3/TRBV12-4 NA ASSLVTSEQF
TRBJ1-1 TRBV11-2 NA ASSLERGIAEAF
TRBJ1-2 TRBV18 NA ASSSPTGVGYGYT
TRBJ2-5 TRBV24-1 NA ATSDHRAMTQY
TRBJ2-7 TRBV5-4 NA ASRKGLAGGEQY
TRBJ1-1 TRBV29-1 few SVAAINTEAF
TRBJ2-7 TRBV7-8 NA ASSRLLGEQY
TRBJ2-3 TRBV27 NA ASSLVAGGVFTDTQY
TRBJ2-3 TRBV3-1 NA ASSHREDTQY
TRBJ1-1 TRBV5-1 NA ASSRGVGFEAF
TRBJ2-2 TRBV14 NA ASSLRGQGAQYTGELF
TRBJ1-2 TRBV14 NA ASSPQGLRDGYT
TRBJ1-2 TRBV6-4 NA ASRPGSNYGYT
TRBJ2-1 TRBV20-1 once SASPDRGRNEQF
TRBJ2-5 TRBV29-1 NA SADVGQTTETQY
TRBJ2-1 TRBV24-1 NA ATSDTVATRGNEQF
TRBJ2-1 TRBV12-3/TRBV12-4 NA ASRKTGGTHNEQF
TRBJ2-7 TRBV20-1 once SAPDRTDYEQY
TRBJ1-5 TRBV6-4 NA ASHSEHSNQPQH
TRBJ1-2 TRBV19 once ASSLGRITAFSGGYT
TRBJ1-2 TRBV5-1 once ASSPMRTGEFYT
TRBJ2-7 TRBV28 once ASSRTESRSYEQY
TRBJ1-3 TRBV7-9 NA ASSPQGRTGNTIY
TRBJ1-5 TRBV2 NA ASRLDRAEPQH
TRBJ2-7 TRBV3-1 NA ASSRGAYEQY
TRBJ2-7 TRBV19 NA ASSIQGTYEQY
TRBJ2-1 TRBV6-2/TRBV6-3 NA ASSGQSNEQF
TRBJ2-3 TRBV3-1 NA ASSLAGERTDTQY
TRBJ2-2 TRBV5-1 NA ASSQDRGTGELF
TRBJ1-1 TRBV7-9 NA ASSTYRGNTEAF
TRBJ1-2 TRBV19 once ASSIERDGYT
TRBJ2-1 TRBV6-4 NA ASSEGGLAGYNEQF
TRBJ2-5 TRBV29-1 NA SVEESRGGETQY
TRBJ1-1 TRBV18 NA ASSPPDRGAF
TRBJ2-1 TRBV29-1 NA SVAGLVTGEQF
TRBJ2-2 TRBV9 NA ASSPHHGAGGTGELF
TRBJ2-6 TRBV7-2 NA ASSPRPGRYSGANVLT
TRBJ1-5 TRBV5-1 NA ASSPSGQGANQPQH